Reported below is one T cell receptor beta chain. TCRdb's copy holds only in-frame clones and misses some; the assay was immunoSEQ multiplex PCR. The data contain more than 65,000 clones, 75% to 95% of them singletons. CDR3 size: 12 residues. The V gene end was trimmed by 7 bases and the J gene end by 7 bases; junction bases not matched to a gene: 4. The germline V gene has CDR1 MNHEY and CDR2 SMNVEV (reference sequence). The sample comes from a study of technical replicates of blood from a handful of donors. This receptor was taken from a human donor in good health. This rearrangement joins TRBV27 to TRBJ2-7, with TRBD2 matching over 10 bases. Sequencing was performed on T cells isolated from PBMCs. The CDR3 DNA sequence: TGTGCCAGCACTAGCGGGAGTTGGGAGCAGTACTTC. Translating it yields CASTSGSWEQYF.